These 16 T cell receptor beta chains were all obtained from the same sample, sequenced in a study of blood T cell repertoires in COVID-19. Assay: immunoSEQ multiplex PCR; the TCRdb copy retains only in-frame clones and omits some. The repertoire holds approximately 280,000 clones, with approximately 84% as singletons. What was sequenced was peripheral blood. Receptor source: a woman in her twenties or thirties who had recovered from COVID-19.

V usage is TRBV28 and J usage is TRBJ2-2; 7 bases align to TRBD1. The CDR3 totals 14 residues. Germline CDR1 reads MDHEN; CDR2 reads SYDVKM. The trim removed 5 bases at V and 8 bases at J, leaving 8 bases unmatched. The CDR3 here is CASSRTGPLGELFF. DNA for the CDR3: TGTGCCAGCAGTAGGACAGGACCTTTGGGGGAGCTGTTTTTT.

This clone has at least ten counts. The J gene is TRBJ1-4, the V gene TRBV6-1, with TRBD1 identical over 8 bases. Trimming cost V 1 base and J 7 bases; bases outside gene matches: 5. The CDR3 length is 15 residues. In germline, CDR1 is MNHNS, CDR2 SASEGT. The CDR3 nucleotides are TGTGCCAGCAGTGAAGTTGGGACAGGAGCTGAAAAACTGTTTTTT. The encoded protein is CASSEVGTGAEKLFF.

Only one count was recorded for this clone. The chain uses TRBV2 and TRBJ2-5; D possibly corresponds to TRBD2 (6 bases). The CDR3 is 13 residues long. Germline V gives CDR1 SNHLY, CDR2 FYNNEI. Trimming pared 4 bases from V and 5 bases from J, leaving 11 bases between. The DNA of the CDR3 is TGTGCCAGCAGTGTAGAACTAGCCGAGACCCAGTACTTC. Amino acid sequence: CASSVELAETQYF.

The CDR3, as DNA: TGCAGTGCTAGTCATACTAGCGGGGGGTACACCGGGGAGCTGTTTTTT. Translation gives CSASHTSGGYTGELFF. The chain uses TRBV20-1 and TRBJ2-2, with TRBD2 identical over 12 bases. The CDR3 runs 16 residues. Germline-derived CDR1 and CDR2 are DFQATT and SNEGSKA (reference sequence). V lost 3 bases to trimming and J lost 3 bases; unmatched junction nucleotides: 5.

This chain connects TRBV6-5 to TRBJ2-7; D is possibly TRBD2 (6 bases). V gave up 2 bases and J gave up 1 base, with 6 bases separating them. The CDR3 runs 13 residues. The germline V gene encodes CDR1 MNHEY and CDR2 SVGAGI. In DNA form, the CDR3 reads TGTGCCAGCAGTTACGGGGGGTCCTACGAGCAGTACTTC. Protein sequence: CASSYGGSYEQYF.

This chain joins TRBV5-1 and TRBJ2-5; 9 bases match TRBD2. CDR1 and CDR2 from the germline V gene are SGHRS and YFSETQ. The length of the CDR3 is 14 residues. V shed 2 bases, J shed 2 bases, and the junction held 1 base outside the gene matches. The CDR3 loop is CASSFLAGQETQYF. CDR3 DNA sequence: TGCGCCAGCAGCTTCCTAGCGGGACAAGAGACCCAGTACTTC.

The V gene is TRBV4-1, the J gene TRBJ2-2; TRBD2 might be the D (5 bases). Trimming took 0 bases from V and 0 from J, leaving 11 bases between them. Germline values: CDR1 MGHRA, CDR2 YSYEKL. This CDR3 has 17 amino acids. CDR3 sequence reads: CASSQDGSDANTGELFF. The DNA for the CDR3 is TGCGCCAGCAGCCAAGATGGGAGCGACGCGAACACCGGGGAGCTGTTTTTT.

CDR3 DNA: TGCGCCATCCGGTTCGAGGAAGCGGGCCCGGGGGGCTACACCTTC. Protein sequence: CAIRFEEAGPGGYTF. The chain has TRBV10-2 and TRBJ1-2; no clear D. The CDR3 totals 15 residues. Trimming left V 10 bases short and J 8 bases short, with 26 bases between. Germline V gives CDR1 WSHSY, CDR2 SAAADI.

The chain links TRBV29-1 to TRBJ2-7; D is possibly TRBD1 (6 bases). Trimming removed 7 bases at V and 6 bases at J, with 19 bases between. Germline V lookup: CDR1 SQVTM, CDR2 ANQGSEA. The CDR3 sequence is 13 residues long. This CDR3 is CSAYSPGESEQYF. The CDR3 nucleotides are TGCAGCGCATACAGCCCAGGGGAGTCCGAGCAGTACTTC.

In its sample, this clone was seen once. This chain joins TRBV3-1 (or the pseudogene TRBV3-2) and TRBJ1-2; the D is unclear. The germline gives CDR1 LGHDT, CDR2 YNNKEL (reference sequence). The CDR3 loop spans 16 amino acids. Trimming removed 2 bases at V and 0 bases at J, with 13 bases between. In DNA, the CDR3 is TGTGCCAGCAGCCAACTGACAAATCTCACTAACTATGGCTACACCTTC. This encodes CASSQLTNLTNYGYTF.

The chain joins TRBV27 to TRBJ1-1, with TRBD1 matching over 11 bases. Germline V CDR1 and CDR2: MNHEY, SMNVEV (reference sequence). J lost 4 bases, V lost 5 bases, and 12 bases had no gene match. The CDR3 contains 17 residues. CDR3 amino acids: CASSPGTGGFLRTEAFF. The CDR3 bases are TGTGCCAGCAGTCCGGGGACAGGGGGATTTCTCCGCACTGAAGCTTTCTTT.

The chain recombines TRBV7-8 with TRBJ1-5; TRBD1 matches at 7 bases. This CDR3 region has 18 residues. Germline CDR1 SGHVS, CDR2 FQNEAQ. V lost 1 base, J lost 7 bases, and 16 bases stayed unmatched. CDR3 in DNA: TGTGCCAGCAGCTTAGTCCCCGGGACAGCTGGCTTTGAGCAGCCCCAGCATTTT. Translation: CASSLVPGTAGFEQPQHF.

The rearrangement links TRBV2 to TRBJ2-1; TRBD2 matches at 10 bases. V trimming: 4 bases; J trimming: 4 bases; junction bases outside the gene matches: 4. Germline-derived CDR1 and CDR2 are SNHLY and FYNNEI. The CDR3 runs to 15 residues. This CDR3 is CASSAASGSYNEQFF. DNA of the CDR3: TGTGCCAGCAGTGCTGCTAGCGGGAGTTACAATGAGCAGTTCTTC.

The chain carries TRBV27 and TRBJ2-7; 11 bases map to TRBD1. Losses at the gene ends were 6 bases for V and 5 bases for J; bases not matched to a gene: 3. Germline V gene sequence: CDR1 MNHEY, CDR2 SMNVEV (reference sequence). The CDR3 sequence is 13 residues long. The chain's CDR3 is CASSKDRGHEQYF. The CDR3 DNA sequence: TGTGCCAGCAGCAAGGACAGGGGGCACGAGCAGTACTTC.

CDR3 DNA: TGTGCCAGCCAAGTTAGGGGTAATTCACCCCTCCACTTT. Protein sequence: CASQVRGNSPLHF. The V and J genes are TRBV28 and TRBJ1-6; maybe TRBD1 (5 bases). The V and J ends lost 8 bases and 6 bases respectively, with 11 bases between them. This CDR3 has 13 residues. CDR1 and CDR2 from the germline V gene are MDHEN and SYDVKM. The full variable domain, in which reference TRBV28 and TRBJ1-6 provide the parts outside the CDR3, is DVKVTQSSRYLVKRTGEKVFLECVQDMDHENMFWYRQDPGLGLRLIYFSYDVKMKEKGDIPEGYSVSREKKERFSLILESASTNQTSMYLCASQVRGNSPLHFGNGTRLTVT.

This clone has a handful of counts. V usage is TRBV4-3 and J usage is TRBJ2-6, with D unclear. Germline lookup yields CDR1 LGHNA and CDR2 YSLEER. This CDR3 has 17 amino acids. Trimming stripped 0 bases from V and 0 bases from J, with 9 bases between. The CDR3 spells CASSQDVRSSGANVLTF. The CDR3 region has the DNA TGCGCCAGCAGCCAAGATGTCCGGAGCTCTGGGGCCAACGTCCTGACTTTC.